What follows describes a single TCR beta chain. Antigen specificity is unknown. The CDR3 extends over 11 amino acids. Trimming stripped 6 bases from V and 5 bases from J, with 7 bases between. The V gene's germline CDR1 is DFQATT and CDR2 SNEGSKA (reference sequence). This entry belongs to a study of T cell responses to AZD1222 COVID-19 vaccine. Study at large: Second-dose intervals of approximately 4 or approximately 12 weeks were pooled.

The protocol was immunoSEQ multiplex PCR, while the TCRdb copy is restricted to in-frame clones and leaves out a portion. The sample has some 150,000 clones; about nine tenths are singletons. Study observations and caveats: Spike-spanning, vaccine-associated CD4 TCRs were dominant at 160-218 and 743-854.

The V call is TRBV20-1, the J call TRBJ2-2; D is undetermined. Sequencing used peripheral blood, obtained on day 0 of AZD1222 vaccination. The clonotype was recovered from an adult in good health. CDR3 loop: CSAWTTGELFF. The CDR3 DNA is TGCAGTGCGTGGACGACCGGGGAGCTGTTTTTT.